This paragraph reports one TCR beta chain. Its target is unknown. CDR3 length equals 14 residues. Germline-derived CDR1 and CDR2 are MDHEN and SYDVKM. Trimming at V came to 8 bases and at J to 1 base, leaving 8 bases not matched to a gene. These data originate in a study of radiotherapy plus CTLA-4 blockade in lung cancer. About the study: Of the patients, about 18% showed objective responses and around 34% attained disease control.

Chemo-refractory metastatic non-small-cell lung cancer patients were treated with focal radiation plus CTLA-4 blockade with ipilimumab. Assay used: immunoSEQ multiplex PCR; TCRdb lists only in-frame clones, some missing. This sample yields 35,000 to 45,000 clones, of which approximately 85% are seen a single time; 5% to 6% belongs to the top ten. Notes on the study in general: The study found tumor-derived TCR clones expanded in blood after radiotherapy plus ipilimumab. Reportedly, early blood T cell clone dynamics best predicted response, with interferon-beta.

The source is a human donor with non-small cell lung cancer who had stable disease on radiotherapy plus ipilimumab. Sequences were derived from peripheral blood, sampled from a patient treated with radiotherapy plus ipilimumab. The chain uses TRBV28 and TRBJ2-7; 7 nucleotides match TRBD1. The CDR3 spells CASHGARGSYEQYF. CDR3 DNA sequence: TGTGCCAGCCATGGGGCCAGGGGGTCCTACGAGCAGTACTTC.